This note documents a single T cell receptor beta chain sequence. Its antigen remains unidentified. V shed 1 base and J 2 bases; nucleotides not matched to a gene: 4. The CDR3 covers 15 residues. Germline V CDR1 and CDR2: PRHDT, FYEKMQ (reference sequence). Assay used: immunoSEQ multiplex PCR; TCRdb lists only in-frame clones, some missing. The repertoire consists of some 130,000 clones, with over 85% occurring once and the leading ten covering approximately 3.1%. The record originates from a study of T cell responses to AZD1222 COVID-19 vaccine. Overall study results and limits: AZD1222 recipients seropositive at baseline numbered only six or seven. Sampled repertoires all dated from after the peak T cell response.

The clonotype comes from an adult in good health. The rearrangement uses TRBV13 and TRBJ2-7, with TRBD1 matching 8 bases. The sequenced sample was peripheral blood, obtained on day 0 of AZD1222 vaccination. The CDR3 coding sequence is TGTGCCAGCAGCTTAGTCGGACAGGGAACCTACGAGCAGTACTTC. Its translation is CASSLVGQGTYEQYF.